This entry lists 31 T cell receptor beta chains sequenced from one sample in a study of T cells in localized non-small cell lung cancer. TCRdb's table, derived via immunoSEQ multiplex PCR, lists solely in-frame clones and lacks some. The sample yields about 2,600 clones, 20% to 25% seen once. Sequenced material: lung tumor tissue, taken before any cancer treatment. Receptors originate from a man aged 35 to 69 with stage II lung adenocarcinoma.

The chain uses TRBV6-8 and TRBJ2-5; 7 bases match TRBD2. This CDR3 is built from 15 residues. CDR1 and CDR2 (germline): MNHGY, SAAAGT. V was clipped by 2 bases and J by 5 bases; unmatched bases: 8. CDR3 loop: CASSYGGSDGETQYF. Here the CDR3 DNA reads TGTGCCAGCAGTTACGGCGGGAGTGATGGGGAGACCCAGTACTTC.

This clone was counted a few times. The chain employs TRBV6-8 and TRBJ2-7; 8 nucleotides agree with TRBD1. CDR1 and CDR2 (germline): MNHGY, SAAAGT. Trimming removed 9 bases from V and 5 bases from J; junction bases left unmatched: 6. This CDR3 contains 12 residues. The CDR3 nucleotides read TGTGCCAGAGGACAGGGTCCCCACGAGCAGTACTTC. Its protein product is CARGQGPHEQYF.

This chain uses TRBV25-1 with TRBJ2-3; 14 bases are a match to TRBD2. Germline V lookup: CDR1 MGHDK, CDR2 SYGVNS. Trimming cost V 7 bases and J 1 base; bases outside gene matches: 10. The CDR3 consists of 18 residues. CDR3 residues: CASNPRGLAGGRTDTQYF. In DNA, the CDR3 is TGTGCCAGCAATCCCCGAGGACTAGCGGGAGGTCGCACAGATACGCAGTATTTT.

Worth noting for this clone: Additional DNA sequences in this sample encode the identical CDR3. The chain is built from TRBV28 and TRBJ2-1; TRBD2 matches 7 bases. Trimming removed 3 bases from V and 3 bases from J; junction bases left unmatched: 5. CDR1 and CDR2 from the germline V gene are MDHEN and SYDVKM. The length of the CDR3 is 15 residues. The CDR3, as DNA: TGTGCCAGCAGTTTGGCGGGAGAGGGCTACAATGAGCAGTTCTTC. Its translation is CASSLAGEGYNEQFF.

This chain links TRBV6-8 with TRBJ1-1; the D gene is possibly TRBD1 (5 bases). Looked up from germline, CDR1 is MNHGY and CDR2 is SAAAGT. There are 13 residues in the CDR3. Trimming removed 4 bases at V and 1 base at J, with 7 bases between. CDR3 sequence: CASSWRGNTEAFF. CDR3 sequence (DNA): TGTGCCAGCAGTTGGAGGGGGAACACTGAAGCTTTCTTT.

The rearrangement links TRBV7-5 to TRBJ2-1. TRBV7-5 is a pseudogene. The CDR3 loop spans 14 amino acids. CDR3 amino acids: CASSPLPAVDEQFF. CDR3 sequence (DNA): TGTGCCAGCAGCCCCCTGCCAGCTGTGGATGAGCAGTTCTTC.

V usage is TRBV6-8 and J usage is TRBJ2-2, with 8 positions matching TRBD1. Germline V gene data show CDR1 as MNHGY and CDR2 as SAAAGT. The length of the CDR3 is 17 residues. J was trimmed by 4 bases and V by 5 bases; bases with no gene match: 12. The CDR3 reads CASSPDRTGIITGELFF. CDR3 DNA sequence: TGTGCCAGCAGTCCGGACCGGACAGGGATTATCACCGGGGAGCTGTTTTTT.

This clone was seen only a few times. The rearrangement joins TRBV2 to TRBJ2-2; 9 bases line up with TRBD1. V trimming: 8 bases; J trimming: 1 base; junction bases outside the gene matches: 2. Looked up from germline, CDR1 is SNHLY and CDR2 is FYNNEI. The CDR3 totals 14 residues. DNA of the CDR3: TGTGCCAGCCACAGGGGGCTGAACACCGGGGAGCTGTTTTTT. Translation gives CASHRGLNTGELFF.

The genes are TRBV29-1 and TRBJ2-5, with D unclear. Trimming pared 4 bases from V and 1 base from J, leaving 7 bases between. The CDR3 consists of 12 residues. CDR1 is SQVTM, CDR2 ANQGSEA, per germline. The CDR3 sequence: CSVGEPQETQYF. CDR3 coding DNA: TGCAGCGTTGGAGAACCCCAAGAGACCCAGTACTTC. The complete variable domain, with remaining parts taken from reference TRBV29-1 and TRBJ2-5, reads SAVISQKPSRDICQRGTSLTIQCQVDSQVTMMFWYRQQPGQSLTLIATANQGSEATYESGFVIDKFPISRPNLTFSTLTVSNMSPEDSSIYLCSVGEPQETQYFGPGTRLLVL.

The chain recombines TRBV5-1 with TRBJ2-3; D could derive from TRBD1 or TRBD2 (6 bases each). CDR1 SGHRS and CDR2 YFSETQ come from the germline V gene. The CDR3 sequence is 16 residues long. Trimming shortened V by 4 bases and J by 6 bases, and 21 bases separated the two germline ends. CDR3 region: CASSPVLGLQGDTQYF. CDR3 nucleotide sequence: TGCGCCAGCAGCCCAGTTTTGGGACTCCAGGGGGATACGCAGTATTTT.

This clone was counted between two and nine times. The chain combines TRBV6-8 with TRBJ1-1; 7 positions agree with TRBD1. The CDR3 loop spans 16 amino acids. Germline V gene data show CDR1 as MNHGY and CDR2 as SAAAGT. The V gene end was trimmed by 5 bases and the J gene end by 1 base; junction bases not matched to a gene: 10. CDR3: CASSPLADRANTEAFF. In nucleotides, the CDR3 is TGTGCCAGCAGTCCACTCGCCGACAGGGCGAACACTGAAGCTTTCTTT.

This sequence joins TRBV28 and TRBJ1-2, with 12 bases identical to TRBD1. This CDR3 contains 16 residues. CDR1 and CDR2 from the germline V gene are MDHEN and SYDVKM. V dropped 5 bases and J dropped 3; count of bases not matched to a gene: 7. DNA for the CDR3: TGTGCCAGCAGTCCGGGGACAGGGGGCGCCCACTATGGCTACACCTTC. It translates to CASSPGTGGAHYGYTF.

The genes are TRBV6-8 and TRBJ1-3; D gene unclear. This CDR3 comprises 14 residues. In germline, CDR1 is MNHGY, CDR2 SAAAGT. V was cut by 5 bases and J by 8 bases, with 16 bases left in between. The CDR3: CASSGLPVLDTIYF. The CDR3 DNA reads TGTGCCAGCAGTGGCCTGCCTGTTCTGGACACCATATATTTT.

This clone was observed a few times. The chain links TRBV14 to TRBJ1-1; tentatively, D is TRBD1 (5 bases). V was pared by 0 bases and J by 11 bases, with 13 bases between. CDR3 length: 13 residues. Per the germline V gene, CDR1 is SGHDN and CDR2 is FVKESK. As DNA, the CDR3 is TGTGCCAGCAGCCAAGATCGGAGGGGAGTCGCTTTCTTT. This encodes CASSQDRRGVAFF.

V usage is TRBV19 and J usage is TRBJ2-3; 8 positions agree with TRBD2. V lost 6 bases, J lost 2 bases, and 7 bases stayed unmatched. Germline V gene data show CDR1 as LNHDA and CDR2 as SQIVND (reference sequence). The CDR3 has 15 residues. The chain's CDR3 is CASSGRDKDTDTQYF. The CDR3 nucleotides are TGTGCCAGTAGCGGGAGGGACAAGGACACAGATACGCAGTATTTT.

The chain recombines TRBV19 with TRBJ2-1, with D uncertain. The CDR3 spans 12 residues. V lost 5 bases to trimming and J lost 6 bases, with 8 bases between them. Germline V gene lookup returns CDR1 LNHDA and CDR2 SQIVND (reference sequence). The CDR3 DNA is TGTGCCAGTAGTCTGGTCCTCAATGAGCAGTTCTTC. It encodes CASSLVLNEQFF.

The genes are TRBV28 and TRBJ2-4; D remains ambiguous. Trimming stripped 7 bases from V and 4 bases from J, with 14 bases between. This CDR3 comprises 14 residues. From germline, CDR1 is MDHEN and CDR2 SYDVKM. Here the CDR3 DNA reads TGTGCCAGCACCACGGCAGATATGAAAAACATTCAGTACTTC. Translating gives CASTTADMKNIQYF.

The chain uses TRBV6-8 and TRBJ1-3; D may be TRBD1 (5 bases). V lost 5 bases to trimming and J lost 3 bases, with 17 bases between them. This CDR3 is built from 16 residues. Looked up from germline, CDR1 is MNHGY and CDR2 is SAAAGT. Written as DNA, the CDR3 is TGTGCCAGCAGTGATCCGCGGGGGAGAGGTGGAAACACCATATATTTT. This encodes CASSDPRGRGGNTIYF.

In this sample, this clone turned up a few times. The V call is TRBV6-4, the J call TRBJ2-3; 8 bases are shared with TRBD2. Germline CDR1 reads MRHNA; CDR2 reads SNTAGT. The ends lost 5 bases at V and 4 bases at J; junction bases unmatched: 11. This CDR3 has 16 amino acids. The CDR3: CASSPRGTRGSDTQYF. The CDR3 DNA reads as TGTGCCAGCAGTCCCCGGGGGACTAGGGGGTCAGATACGCAGTATTTT.

This clone is judged medium-sized (0.01 to 0.1%). The chain employs TRBV9 and TRBJ2-1; D may be TRBD2 (6 bases). Germline loops: CDR1 SGDLS, CDR2 YYNGEE. V was trimmed by 0 bases and J by 4 bases, leaving 11 bases between them. This CDR3 region has 15 residues. The DNA of the CDR3 is TGTGCCAGCAGCGTAGAGTTTGGGGGGTACAATGAGCAGTTCTTC. Translated: CASSVEFGGYNEQFF.

The chain couples TRBV6-8 to TRBJ1-5; D uncertain. Germline V gene lookup returns CDR1 MNHGY and CDR2 SAAAGT. V was trimmed by 0 bases and J by 7 bases, leaving 7 bases between them. CDR3 length equals 13 residues. Written as DNA, the CDR3 is TGTGCCAGCAGTTACTCGGGCACGCAGCCCCAGCATTTT. Translation gives CASSYSGTQPQHF.

In this sample, this clone turned up a few times. The chain links TRBV6-8 to TRBJ2-1; 7 bases are shared with TRBD2. The V gene's germline CDR1 is MNHGY and CDR2 SAAAGT. The V and J ends lost 9 bases and 3 bases, in that order; junction bases with no gene match: 5. This CDR3 contains 13 residues. The CDR3 DNA reads as TGTGCCAGTAGACTAGCCCTCTACAATGAGCAGTTCTTC. Residues: CASRLALYNEQFF.

Within the sample, this clone is medium-sized. The CDR3 reads CASSYSTAAPYGYTF. CDR3 nucleotides: TGTGCCAGCAGTTACTCCACAGCTGCTCCCTATGGCTACACCTTC. This sequence joins TRBV6-8 and TRBJ1-2; D is unresolved. The CDR3 length is 15 residues. Germline values: CDR1 MNHGY, CDR2 SAAAGT. The germline V and J ends were trimmed by 0 bases and 4 bases, with 12 bases remaining between them.

The chain uses TRBV19 and TRBJ2-5, with 8 positions matching TRBD1. V dropped 5 bases and J dropped 2; count of bases not matched to a gene: 4. The germline CDR1 and CDR2 sequences are LNHDA and SQIVND (reference sequence). The CDR3 runs to 14 residues. CDR3 coding DNA: TGTGCCAGTAGTCCAGGACAGGGACAAGAGACCCAGTACTTC. It encodes CASSPGQGQETQYF. Together with reference TRBV19 and TRBJ2-5, the CDR3 gives the full variable domain: DGGITQSPKYLFRKEGQNVTLSCEQNLNHDAMYWYRQDPGQGLRLIYYSQIVNDFQKGDIAEGYSVSREKKESFPLTVTSAQKNPTAFYLCASSPGQGQETQYFGPGTRLLVL.

J is TRBJ2-1 and V is TRBV5-1, with 10 positions matching TRBD2. CDR1 SGHRS and CDR2 YFSETQ come from the germline V gene. CDR3 length: 16 residues. V shed 1 base, J shed 9 bases, and the junction held 10 bases outside the gene matches. This CDR3 is CASSLTSGTKVGEQFF. The CDR3 region has the DNA TGCGCCAGCAGCTTGACTAGCGGGACTAAAGTGGGTGAGCAGTTCTTC.

V gene TRBV9 combines with J gene TRBJ2-7; TRBD1 aligns across 7 bases. The length of the CDR3 is 14 residues. The V gene's germline CDR1 is SGDLS and CDR2 YYNGEE. With V trimmed by 6 bases and J by 9 bases, 15 bases remained unmatched. CDR3 sequence (DNA): TGTGCCAGCAACAACAGGGGAAGCCTACGAGGGCAGTACTTC. Amino acid sequence: CASNNRGSLRGQYF.

The chain couples TRBV14 to TRBJ2-3, with D perhaps TRBD2 (5 bases). CDR3 length equals 13 residues. Germline V lookup: CDR1 SGHDN, CDR2 FVKESK. Trimming took off 5 bases at V and 2 bases at J, with 8 bases between the two ends. The CDR3 region has the DNA TGTGCCAGCAGCGGAGGCTACACAGATACGCAGTATTTT. Protein sequence: CASSGGYTDTQYF.

The V call is TRBV19, the J call TRBJ2-7; 7 nucleotides align to TRBD1. CDR3 length: 15 amino acids. Losses at the gene ends were 5 bases for V and 1 base for J; bases not matched to a gene: 8. CDR1 LNHDA and CDR2 SQIVND come from the germline V gene (reference sequence). CDR3 loop: CASSPRNRGSYEQYF. CDR3 sequence (DNA): TGTGCCAGTAGTCCTCGGAACAGGGGATCCTACGAGCAGTACTTC.

CDR3: CASSYSQGYTQYF. CDR3 bases: TGTGCCAGCAGTTACTCCCAGGGATATACGCAGTATTTT. The chain couples TRBV6-8 to TRBJ2-3, with a tentative D call TRBD1 (5 bases). The V gene lost 0 bases and the J gene lost 7 bases, with 8 bases spanning the gap. This CDR3 region has 13 residues. Germline V gene lookup returns CDR1 MNHGY and CDR2 SAAAGT.

This clone was counted only a few times. V usage is TRBV30 and J usage is TRBJ1-4; weak D call: TRBD1 (5 bases). The CDR3 consists of 14 residues. Germline assignment: CDR1 GTSNPN and CDR2 SVGIG (reference sequence). Trimming stripped 5 bases from V and 4 bases from J, with 14 bases between. The CDR3 sequence: CAWGTWGGNEKLFF. The DNA of the CDR3 is TGTGCCTGGGGCACATGGGGCGGTAATGAAAAACTGTTTTTT.

This CDR3 reads CASSQNRQGAGGYTF. The CDR3, as DNA: TGTGCCAGCAGCCAGAACCGACAGGGGGCCGGGGGCTACACCTTC. This chain joins TRBV11-3 and TRBJ1-2, with 10 positions matching TRBD1. Germline-derived CDR1 and CDR2 are SGHNT and YENEEA. This CDR3 is built from 15 residues. The trim removed 5 bases at V and 8 bases at J, leaving 11 bases unmatched.